Listed below are T cell receptor beta chains from one sample, sequenced in a study of cytomegalovirus exposure and HLA in healthy donors. Produced via immunoSEQ multiplex PCR; TCRdb's table is partial and in-frame only. The top ten clones hold approximately 2% of a sample with some 99,000 clones, about 80% of them seen once. Material: PBMCs. The receptors stem from a middle-aged man in good health and CMV-seronegative. Both conserved end residues are part of each CDR3. The order of the fields is J gene, V gene, clone size, D gene, CDR3 protein, CDR3 DNA. The D gene is left open where the match is weak. Only part of the rows carry a size: once, few, many, or a class if the clone is expanded.

TRBJ2-7	TRBV29-1	NA	NA	CSARGLDEQYF	TGCAGCGCCCGGGGTCTGGACGAGCAGTACTTC
TRBJ2-7	TRBV27	NA	TRBD1	CASSARPGQASSYEQYF	TGTGCCAGCAGTGCTCGGCCGGGACAGGCGAGCTCCTACGAGCAGTACTTC
TRBJ2-7	TRBV11-3	NA	TRBD1	CASSQGAAYEQYF	TGTGCCAGCAGCCAGGGGGCTGCCTACGAGCAGTACTTC
TRBJ1-1	TRBV6-5	NA	TRBD1	CASRSGQGLNTEAFF	TGTGCCAGCAGATCGGGACAGGGGTTGAACACTGAAGCTTTCTTT
TRBJ1-1	TRBV4-1	NA	NA	CASSHSGWGENTEAFF	TGCGCCAGCAGCCACTCCGGGTGGGGCGAGAACACTGAAGCTTTCTTT
TRBJ2-2	TRBV19	few	NA	CASSSGGAHTGELFF	TGTGCCAGTAGCTCCGGCGGGGCCCACACCGGGGAGCTGTTTTTT
TRBJ1-2	TRBV18	NA	NA	CASSPSVAQNFNYGYTF	TGTGCCAGCTCACCTAGTGTCGCACAGAATTTTAACTATGGCTACACCTTC
TRBJ1-1	TRBV18	NA	NA	CASSPRSPGTEAFF	TGTGCCAGCTCACCGCGGTCTCCTGGGACTGAAGCTTTCTTT
TRBJ2-7	TRBV9	NA	TRBD1	CASSGAGGYEQYF	TGTGCCAGCAGCGGAGCAGGGGGCTACGAGCAGTACTTC
TRBJ1-5	TRBV19	once	TRBD1	CASSILFVQGARFQPQHF	TGTGCCAGTAGTATACTTTTTGTGCAGGGGGCGAGGTTTCAGCCCCAGCATTTT